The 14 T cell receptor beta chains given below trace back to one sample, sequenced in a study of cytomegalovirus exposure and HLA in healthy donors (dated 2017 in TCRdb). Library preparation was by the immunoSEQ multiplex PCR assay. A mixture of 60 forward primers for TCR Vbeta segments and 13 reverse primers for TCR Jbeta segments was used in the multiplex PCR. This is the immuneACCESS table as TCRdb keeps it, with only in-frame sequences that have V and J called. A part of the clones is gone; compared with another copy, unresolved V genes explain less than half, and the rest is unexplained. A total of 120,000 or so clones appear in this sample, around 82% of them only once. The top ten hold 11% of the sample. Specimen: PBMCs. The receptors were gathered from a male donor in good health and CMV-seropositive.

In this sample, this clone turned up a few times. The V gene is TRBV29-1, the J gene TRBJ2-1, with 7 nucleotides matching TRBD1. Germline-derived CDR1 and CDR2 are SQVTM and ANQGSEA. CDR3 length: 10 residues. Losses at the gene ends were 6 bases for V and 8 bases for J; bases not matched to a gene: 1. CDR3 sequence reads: CSVGGHEQFF. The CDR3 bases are TGCAGCGTAGGGGGCCATGAGCAGTTCTTC.

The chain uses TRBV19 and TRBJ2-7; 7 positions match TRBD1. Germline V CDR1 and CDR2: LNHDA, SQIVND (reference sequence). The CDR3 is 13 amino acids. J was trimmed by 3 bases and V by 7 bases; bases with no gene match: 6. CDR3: CASIAAGGYEQYF. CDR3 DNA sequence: TGTGCCAGTATCGCGGCAGGGGGCTACGAGCAGTACTTC.

CDR3 protein: CASSALLARIATGELFF. The DNA for the CDR3 is TGCGCCAGCAGTGCCCTACTAGCGCGGATCGCCACCGGGGAGCTGTTTTTT. This chain links TRBV10-2 with TRBJ2-2; 7 bases map to TRBD2. The CDR3 has 17 amino acids. Per germline, CDR1 WSHSY and CDR2 SAAADI. V lost 4 bases and J lost 4; bases outside the gene matches: 12.

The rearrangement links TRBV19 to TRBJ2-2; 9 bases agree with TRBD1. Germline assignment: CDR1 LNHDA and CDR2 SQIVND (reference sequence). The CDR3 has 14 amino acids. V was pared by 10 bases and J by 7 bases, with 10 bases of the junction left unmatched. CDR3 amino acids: CATARDRDIGELFF. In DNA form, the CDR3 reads TGTGCCACGGCCCGGGACAGGGACATCGGGGAGCTGTTTTTT.

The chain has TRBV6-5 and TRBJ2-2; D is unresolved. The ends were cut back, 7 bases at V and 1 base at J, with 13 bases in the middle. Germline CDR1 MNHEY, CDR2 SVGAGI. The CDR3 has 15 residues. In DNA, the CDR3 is TGTGCCAGCATCGAGTCCTCGGGGAACACCGGGGAGCTGTTTTTT. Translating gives CASIESSGNTGELFF.

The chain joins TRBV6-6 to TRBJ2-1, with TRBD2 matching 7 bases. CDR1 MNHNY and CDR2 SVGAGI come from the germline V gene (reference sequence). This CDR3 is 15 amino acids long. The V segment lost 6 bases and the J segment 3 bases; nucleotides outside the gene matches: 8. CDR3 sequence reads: CASRAAGLGYNEQFF. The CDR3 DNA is TGTGCCAGCAGGGCAGCGGGGCTGGGCTACAATGAGCAGTTCTTC.

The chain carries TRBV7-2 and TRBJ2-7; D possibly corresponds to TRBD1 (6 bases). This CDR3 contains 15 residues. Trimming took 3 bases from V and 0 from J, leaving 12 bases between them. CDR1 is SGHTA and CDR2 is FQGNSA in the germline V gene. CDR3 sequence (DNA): TGTGCCAGCAGCTTGGATCGGACAGCCTCCTACGAGCAGTACTTC. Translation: CASSLDRTASYEQYF.

The CDR3, as DNA: TGTGCCAGCAGTTTATTGGAGCAGCCCCAGCATTTT. As protein: CASSLLEQPQHF. The V gene is TRBV28, the J gene TRBJ1-5; no clear D. The CDR3 sequence is 12 residues long. V lost 1 base to trimming and J lost 7 bases, with 5 bases between them. Germline assignment: CDR1 MDHEN and CDR2 SYDVKM.

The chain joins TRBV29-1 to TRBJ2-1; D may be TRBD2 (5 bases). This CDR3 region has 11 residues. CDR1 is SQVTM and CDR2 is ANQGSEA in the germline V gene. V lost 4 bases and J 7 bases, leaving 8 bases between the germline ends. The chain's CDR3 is CSVALGNEQFF. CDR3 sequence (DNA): TGCAGCGTTGCACTAGGGAATGAGCAGTTCTTC.

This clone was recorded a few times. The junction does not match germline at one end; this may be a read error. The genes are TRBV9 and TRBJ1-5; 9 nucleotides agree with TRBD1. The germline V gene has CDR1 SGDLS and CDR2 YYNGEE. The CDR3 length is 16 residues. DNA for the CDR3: TGCTTAAAGGGGACAGGGCATGAAGATAGCAATCAGCCCCAGCATTTT. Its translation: CLKGTGHEDSNQPQHF.

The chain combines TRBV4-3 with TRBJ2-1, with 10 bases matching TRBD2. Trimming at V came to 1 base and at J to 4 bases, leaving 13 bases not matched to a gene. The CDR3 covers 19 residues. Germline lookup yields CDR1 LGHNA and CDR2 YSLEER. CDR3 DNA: TGCGCCAGCAGCCAAGTAGTTATCATCGGGACTAGCGCATACAATGAGCAGTTCTTC. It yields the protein CASSQVVIIGTSAYNEQFF.

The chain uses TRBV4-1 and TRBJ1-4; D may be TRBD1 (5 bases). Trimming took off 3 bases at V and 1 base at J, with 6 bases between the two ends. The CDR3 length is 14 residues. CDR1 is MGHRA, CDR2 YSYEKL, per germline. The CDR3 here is CASSHQGTNEKLFF. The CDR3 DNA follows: TGCGCCAGCAGCCACCAGGGAACTAATGAAAAACTGTTTTTT.

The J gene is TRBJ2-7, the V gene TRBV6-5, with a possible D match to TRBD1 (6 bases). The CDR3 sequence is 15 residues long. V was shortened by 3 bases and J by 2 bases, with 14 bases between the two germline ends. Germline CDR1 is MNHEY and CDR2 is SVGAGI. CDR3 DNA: TGTGCCAGCAGTTATTTGACCGGGACAACCTACGAGCAGTACTTC. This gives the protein CASSYLTGTTYEQYF.

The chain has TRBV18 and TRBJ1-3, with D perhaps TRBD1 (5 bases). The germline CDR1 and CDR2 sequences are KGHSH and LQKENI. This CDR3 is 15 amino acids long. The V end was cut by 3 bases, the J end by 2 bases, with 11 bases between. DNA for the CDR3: TGTGCCAGCTCACCGAGACAGCTGACTGGAAACACCATATATTTT. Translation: CASSPRQLTGNTIYF.